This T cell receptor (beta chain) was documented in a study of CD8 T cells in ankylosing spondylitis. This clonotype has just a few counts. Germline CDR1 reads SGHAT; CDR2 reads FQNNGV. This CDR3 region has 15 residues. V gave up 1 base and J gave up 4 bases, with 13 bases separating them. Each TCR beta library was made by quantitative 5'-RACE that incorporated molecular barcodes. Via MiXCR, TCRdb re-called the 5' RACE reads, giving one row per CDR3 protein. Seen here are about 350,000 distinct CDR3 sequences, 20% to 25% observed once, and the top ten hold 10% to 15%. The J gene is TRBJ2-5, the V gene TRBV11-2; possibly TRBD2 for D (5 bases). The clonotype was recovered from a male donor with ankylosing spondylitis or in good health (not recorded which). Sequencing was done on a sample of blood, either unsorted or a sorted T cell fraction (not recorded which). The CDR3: CASSLGPSPRETQYF. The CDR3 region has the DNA TGTGCCAGCAGCTTAGGGCCTAGCCCCCGAGAGACCCAGTACTTC.